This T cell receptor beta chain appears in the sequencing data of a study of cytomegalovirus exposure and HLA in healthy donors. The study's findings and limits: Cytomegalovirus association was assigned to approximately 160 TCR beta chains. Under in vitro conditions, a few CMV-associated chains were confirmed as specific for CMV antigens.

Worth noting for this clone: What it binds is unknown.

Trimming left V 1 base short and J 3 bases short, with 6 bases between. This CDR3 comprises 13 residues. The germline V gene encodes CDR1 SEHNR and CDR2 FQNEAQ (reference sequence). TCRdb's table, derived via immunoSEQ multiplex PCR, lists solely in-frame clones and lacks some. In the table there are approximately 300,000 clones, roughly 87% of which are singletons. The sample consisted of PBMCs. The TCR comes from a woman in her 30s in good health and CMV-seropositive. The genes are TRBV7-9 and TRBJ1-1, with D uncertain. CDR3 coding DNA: TGTGCCAGCAGCTTAGACAGTTACACTGAAGCTTTCTTT. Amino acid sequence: CASSLDSYTEAFF.